This T cell receptor (beta chain) was captured in a study of T-cell reconstitution after alpha-beta-depleted transplantation in children. Per germline, CDR1 DFQATT and CDR2 SNEGSKA (reference sequence). V lost 3 bases and J lost 2; bases outside the gene matches: 6. This CDR3 contains 14 residues. Unique molecular identifiers were built into the TCRbeta library. TCRdb redid the calling of the PCR reads with MiXCR, one entry per CDR3 protein. Here the sample spans roughly 120,000 distinct CDR3 sequences, more than 20% being singletons. The study's findings and limits: Among T cells one year after transplant, newly produced cells accounted for most counts and diversity. About two months after transplant, alpha-beta T cells reportedly came from several hundred expanded graft clones. There were some patients whose high TCRbeta diversity at day 60 came from surviving recipient T cells and thymic progenitors.

The sample holds many counts of this clonotype. Antigen unknown. The sequence came from a male patient aged 2 to 10 who had a stem cell transplant for chronic granulomatous disease, so the T cells may come from the graft donor. The chain is built from TRBV20-1 and TRBJ1-1, with 7 bases fitting TRBD1. Sequencing used PBMCs, mostly from graft donor cells, obtained 180 days after TCRalphabeta/CD19-depleted stem cell transplant. In DNA, the CDR3 is TGCAGTGCTAGCGATGGGACAGCTAACACTGAAGCTTTCTTT. This sequence encodes CSASDGTANTEAFF.